This T cell receptor (beta chain) was captured by sequencing in a study of blood T cells in healthy people across ages. Then a second PCR, running roughly 6 to 12 cycles, was carried out with a sample-barcoded 5' primer and a J-beta primer mix. Via MiXCR, TCRdb re-called the 5' RACE reads, giving one row per CDR3 protein. The sample consists of about a million distinct CDR3 sequences, roughly two fifths of them appearing once. This clonotype was recorded once. The CDR3 covers 15 residues. From germline, CDR1 is SGHTA and CDR2 FQGTGA. V dropped 5 bases and J dropped 0 bases, with 8 bases sitting between them.

The clonotype originates from a man aged 18 to 29 in good health. V gene TRBV7-3 combines with J gene TRBJ2-6; D is uncertain. Sequencing used blood. For the CDR3, the DNA is TGTGCCAGCAGCCCAGATGCCTCTGGGGCCAACGTCCTGACTTTC. This translates into CASSPDASGANVLTF.